This T cell receptor beta chain is from a study of neoadjuvant nivolumab and ipilimumab in lung cancer. Study-wide results and caveats: A small number of samples were TCR sequenced.

Clones were sequenced by immunoSEQ multiplex PCR, and TCRdb holds only the in-frame ones, with some missing. The sample consists of a few thousand clones, 60% to 85% of them appearing once. This clone has a handful of counts. Its specificity is not known. At one end, the junction sequence differs from germline, possibly due to a read error. There are 12 residues in the CDR3. Germline V CDR1 and CDR2: MNHNS, SASEGT. V is TRBV6-1 and J is TRBJ1-1; 7 nucleotides match TRBD1. This specimen was normal lung tissue adjacent to the tumor, taken after neoadjuvant nivolumab, alone or with ipilimumab, at or shortly before surgery. This receptor was taken from an adult with non-small cell lung cancer. Some clones in this sample may be carry-over from other donors' samples. CDR3 sequence (DNA): TGTGCCAGCAGGACAGGGACGGACCTCCCACACTTT. It translates to CASRTGTDLPHF.